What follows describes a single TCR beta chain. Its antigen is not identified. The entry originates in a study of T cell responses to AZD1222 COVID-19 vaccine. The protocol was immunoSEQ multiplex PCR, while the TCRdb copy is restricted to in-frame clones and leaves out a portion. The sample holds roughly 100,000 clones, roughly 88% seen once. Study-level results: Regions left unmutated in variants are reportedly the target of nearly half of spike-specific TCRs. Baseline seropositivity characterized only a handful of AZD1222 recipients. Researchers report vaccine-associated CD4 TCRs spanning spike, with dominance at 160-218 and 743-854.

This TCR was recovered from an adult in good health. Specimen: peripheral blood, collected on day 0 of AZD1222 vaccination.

As DNA, the CDR3 is TGTGCCAGCAGGAAGACTAGCGGGATACGCACAGATACGCAGTATTTT. It encodes CASRKTSGIRTDTQYF. The V gene is TRBV28, the J gene TRBJ2-3; TRBD2 agrees at 11 bases. V dropped 6 bases and J dropped 1; count of bases not matched to a gene: 6. Germline loops: CDR1 MDHEN, CDR2 SYDVKM. This CDR3 contains 16 residues.